The clone carrying this T cell receptor (beta chain) turned up a few times. The sample is drawn from a study of T cells in Graves' hyperthyroidism and ophthalmopathy. RNA transcripts were the template for amplifying TCR beta CDR3 regions. TCR CDR3 underwent first-round RT-PCR with the HTBI primer set. TCRdb itself ran the multiplex PCR reads through MiXCR, one entry per CDR3 protein. The sample contains under 650,000 distinct CDR3 sequences, 15% to 20% of which appear only once. Looked up from germline, CDR1 is KGHSH and CDR2 is LQKENI. This CDR3 region has 16 residues. The germline V and J ends were trimmed by 3 bases and 1 base, with 15 bases remaining between them.

This rearrangement joins TRBV18 to TRBJ1-1; D remains unclear. The sample taken for sequencing was blood. This TCR derives from a woman younger than 45 with Graves' hyperthyroidism. The CDR3 nucleotides read TGTGCCAGCTCACCGATCCCGTTGCCCGGGAACACTGAAGCTTTCTTT. Protein sequence: CASSPIPLPGNTEAFF.